The rows below give T cell receptor beta chains drawn from one sample of a study of control samples from healthy donors and cancer patients. Measured with immunoSEQ multiplex PCR; TCRdb has only the in-frame clones, and not every one. The sample has approximately 110,000 clones, approximately 90% seen once. The sample taken for sequencing was blood. These receptors originate from a young woman in good health. CDR3s include the opening cysteine and the closing phenylalanine or tryptophan. Each record gives: V gene, D gene, J gene, clone size, CDR3 DNA, CDR3 protein. D genes are given only for firm matches. Expanded clones are given a class, and other clones once, few, many or no size at all.

TRBV9	NA	TRBJ2-3	NA	TGTGCCAGCAGCTCCGAGCTAGCGATTGATACGCAGTATTTT	CASSSELAIDTQYF
TRBV4-3	TRBD2	TRBJ2-1	NA	TGCGCCAGCAGCCAAGAAGAGGGACTAGCCTTTAATGAGCAGTTCTTC	CASSQEEGLAFNEQFF
TRBV5-1	NA	TRBJ2-5	NA	TGCGCCAGCAGCTTAGAGAGGGCCGGGGAGACCCAGTACTTC	CASSLERAGETQYF
TRBV4-2	TRBD2	TRBJ2-3	NA	TGTGCCAGCAGCGTCCGGGGACTAGCGGGAGCAGATACGCAGTATTTT	CASSVRGLAGADTQYF
TRBV21-1	NA	TRBJ2-1	NA	TGTGCCAGCAGCAAAGGTCGGGTGGCGGAGCAGTTCTTC	CASSKGRVAEQFF
TRBV7-2	TRBD2	TRBJ2-3	NA	TGTGCCAGCAGCTTACGGGGGGAGTGGAGCACAGATACGCAGTATTTT	CASSLRGEWSTDTQYF
TRBV7-2	NA	TRBJ2-5	NA	TGTGCCAGCAGCTTAGGAGCCCCCCGAGGAGAGACCCAGTACTTC	CASSLGAPRGETQYF
TRBV28	TRBD2	TRBJ2-1	NA	TGTGCCAGCAGTTTGCCCACAACTAGCGGGAATGAGCAGTTCTTC	CASSLPTTSGNEQFF
TRBV6-5	TRBD1	TRBJ2-3	NA	TGTGCCAGCAAGGGGGCATCCCCCACAGATACGCAGTATTTT	CASKGASPTDTQYF
TRBV7-3	TRBD1	TRBJ2-5	NA	TGTGCCAGCAGCCCAACAGGGGCCCCAAAGGAGACCCAGTACTTC	CASSPTGAPKETQYF
TRBV9	NA	TRBJ2-3	NA	TGTGCCAGCAGCGTGACCGTTGGCCCCACAGATACGCAGTATTTT	CASSVTVGPTDTQYF
TRBV19	NA	TRBJ2-6	NA	TGTGCCACGGGAGTCTCTGGGGCCAACGTCCTGACTTTC	CATGVSGANVLTF
TRBV27	NA	TRBJ1-6	NA	TGTGCCAGCAGTTTAAGGTATAATTCACCCCTCCACTTT	CASSLRYNSPLHF
TRBV21-1	NA	TRBJ2-1	NA	TGTGCCAGCATGCGACTAGCGGGAGTGGGTCTTAAACATGAGCAGTTCTTC	CASMRLAGVGLKHEQFF
TRBV27	TRBD1	TRBJ1-5	few	TGTGCCAGCAGTCTCCAGGGGGTTAGCAATCAGCCCCAGCATTTT	CASSLQGVSNQPQHF
TRBV4-2	TRBD2	TRBJ2-1	NA	TGTGCCAGCAGCCGAACACTAGCGGCCCTCTCTAATGAGCAGTTCTTC	CASSRTLAALSNEQFF
TRBV4-3	NA	TRBJ2-1	NA	TGCGCCAGCAGCCCCTCGCCCCCGGTCAATGAGCAGTTCTTC	CASSPSPPVNEQFF
TRBV5-6	TRBD1	TRBJ1-3	NA	TGTGCCAGCAGTTCGACAGGGAATAGTAGGGGAAACACCATATATTTT	CASSSTGNSRGNTIYF
TRBV5-4	TRBD1	TRBJ2-3	once	TGTGCCAGCAGCTTGGGTCCGGAGGGGGTGACAGGGGGCACAGATACGCAGTATTTT	CASSLGPEGVTGGTDTQYF
TRBV28	TRBD1	TRBJ2-6	NA	TGTGCCAGCAGAGGACAGGGAAGCTCTGGGGCCAACGTCCTGACTTTC	CASRGQGSSGANVLTF
TRBV5-4	NA	TRBJ2-2	NA	TGTGCCAGCAGCTTGGTCAAGGCAGGAACCGGGGAGCTGTTTTTT	CASSLVKAGTGELFF
TRBV14	NA	TRBJ1-4	NA	TGTGCCAGCAGCCCTGGCGGACAGCCGACAGGAGAAAAACTGTTTTTT	CASSPGGQPTGEKLFF
TRBV7-9	NA	TRBJ2-1	NA	TGTGCCAGCAGTTTTCGAGGCACCTACAATGAGCAGTTCTTC	CASSFRGTYNEQFF
TRBV9	TRBD2	TRBJ2-1	NA	TGTGCCAGCAGCGGCCCATCCGGGACTAGCGGGGTTTACAATGAGCAGTTCTTC	CASSGPSGTSGVYNEQFF
TRBV28	NA	TRBJ2-7	NA	TGTGCCAGCAGTTCTCGAGGGTCCTCCTACGAGCAGTACTTC	CASSSRGSSYEQYF
TRBV5-5	TRBD1	TRBJ1-5	NA	TGTGCCAGCAGCTGGACCGGGACAGGGAATCAGCCCCAGCATTTT	CASSWTGTGNQPQHF
TRBV18	TRBD2	TRBJ2-3	NA	TGTGCCAGCTCACCCCTTGGGAGGACTAGCGGGAGTAAGGGAGATACGCAGTATTTT	CASSPLGRTSGSKGDTQYF
TRBV4-3	TRBD2	TRBJ2-3	NA	TGCGCCAGCAGCCAAGGACTAGCGGGGGGGGATACGCAGTATTTT	CASSQGLAGGDTQYF
TRBV11-2	NA	TRBJ1-5	NA	TGTGCCAGCAGCTTGGGCTACAATCAGCCCCAGCATTTT	CASSLGYNQPQHF
TRBV29-1	NA	TRBJ2-1	NA	TGCAGCGTGGGACCATACAATGAGCAGTTCTTC	CSVGPYNEQFF
TRBV7-9	NA	TRBJ1-1	NA	TGTGCCAGCAGGGAAGGGACTCAGGCTTTCTTT	CASREGTQAFF
TRBV5-1	TRBD2	TRBJ2-7	once	TGCGCCAGCAGCCCCGGGACTAGCGGGAAGGATGAGCAGTACTTC	CASSPGTSGKDEQYF
TRBV10-3	NA	TRBJ1-2	once	TGTGCCATCTCCTCGAGTCAGAAGGAGGGGATGTATGGCTACACCTTC	CAISSSQKEGMYGYTF
TRBV4-2	NA	TRBJ1-2	NA	TGTGCCAGCAACCAGGACGATTCGGGAGCTAACTATGGCTACACCTTC	CASNQDDSGANYGYTF
TRBV7-9	NA	TRBJ2-5	NA	TGTGCCAGCAGCGGGCGGGCGGGGATTCAGGAGACCCAGTACTTC	CASSGRAGIQETQYF
TRBV30	NA	TRBJ1-4	NA	TGTGCCTGGAGCCCCGAGCTGATTAATGAAAAACTGTTTTTT	CAWSPELINEKLFF
TRBV7-2	TRBD2	TRBJ2-7	NA	TGTGCCAGCAGCTCGGACGGGACTAGCGGGACCGAGCAGTACTTC	CASSSDGTSGTEQYF
TRBV7-9	TRBD2	TRBJ2-5	once	TGTGCCAGCAGCCTAGCGGGGGGAGAGACCCAGTACTTC	CASSLAGGETQYF
TRBV5-1	NA	TRBJ2-7	few	TGCGCCAGCAGCCGAGATACAGGGCCCACCTACGAGCAGTACTTC	CASSRDTGPTYEQYF
TRBV19	NA	TRBJ1-1	NA	TGTGCCAGTAGTCCCCGGACGGACTGGGGCACTGAAGCTTTCTTT	CASSPRTDWGTEAFF
TRBV7-9	TRBD1	TRBJ2-7	NA	TGTGCCAGCAGCTTTGTTCCGGGACAGTCGGAGACCTACGAGCAGTACTTC	CASSFVPGQSETYEQYF